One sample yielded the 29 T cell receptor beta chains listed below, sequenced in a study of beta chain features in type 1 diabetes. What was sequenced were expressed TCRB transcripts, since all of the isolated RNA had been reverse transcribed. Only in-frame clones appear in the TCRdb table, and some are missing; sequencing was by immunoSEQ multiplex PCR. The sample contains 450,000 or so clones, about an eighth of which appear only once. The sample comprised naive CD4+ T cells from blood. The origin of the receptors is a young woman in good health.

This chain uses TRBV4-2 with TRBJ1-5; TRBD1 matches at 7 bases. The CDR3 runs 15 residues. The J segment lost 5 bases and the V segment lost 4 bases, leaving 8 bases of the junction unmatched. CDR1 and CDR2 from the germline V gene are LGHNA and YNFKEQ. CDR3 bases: TGTGCCAGCAGCCTCACCGACAGGGTCCATCAGCCCCAGCATTTT. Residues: CASSLTDRVHQPQHF.

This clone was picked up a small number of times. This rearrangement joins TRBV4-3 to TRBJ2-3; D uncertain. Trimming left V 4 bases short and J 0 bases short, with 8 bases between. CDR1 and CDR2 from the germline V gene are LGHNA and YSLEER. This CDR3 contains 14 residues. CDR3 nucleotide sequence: TGCGCCAGCAGCCGAGGTGCTAGCACAGATACGCAGTATTTT. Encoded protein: CASSRGASTDTQYF.

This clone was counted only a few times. The CDR3 DNA is TGTGCCAGCAGCTTACCACGGATCAGGAATGAGCAGTTCTTC. Translating it yields CASSLPRIRNEQFF. This chain joins TRBV7-2 and TRBJ2-1; D call uncertain. V lost 2 bases and J 7 bases, leaving 12 bases between the germline ends. The CDR3 covers 14 residues. Per germline, CDR1 SGHTA and CDR2 FQGNSA.

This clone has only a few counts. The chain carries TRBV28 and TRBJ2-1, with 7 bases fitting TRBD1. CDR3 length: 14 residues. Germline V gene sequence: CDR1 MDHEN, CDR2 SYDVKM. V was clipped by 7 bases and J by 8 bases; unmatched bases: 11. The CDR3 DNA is TGTGCCAGCACTAAGTTTCTACAGGGGCATGAGCAGTTCTTC. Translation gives CASTKFLQGHEQFF.

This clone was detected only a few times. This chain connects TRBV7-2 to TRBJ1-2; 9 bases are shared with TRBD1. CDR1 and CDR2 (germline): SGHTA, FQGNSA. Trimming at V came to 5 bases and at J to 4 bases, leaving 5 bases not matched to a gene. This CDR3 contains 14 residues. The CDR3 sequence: CASSRTGEGYGYTF. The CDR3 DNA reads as TGTGCCAGCAGCAGGACAGGGGAAGGCTATGGCTACACCTTC.

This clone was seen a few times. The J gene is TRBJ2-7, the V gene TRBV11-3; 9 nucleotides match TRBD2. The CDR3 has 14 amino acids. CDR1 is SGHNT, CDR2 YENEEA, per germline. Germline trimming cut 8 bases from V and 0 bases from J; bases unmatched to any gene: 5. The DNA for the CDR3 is TGTGCCAGCCGACTAGCGGAGGCCTCCTACGAGCAGTACTTC. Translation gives CASRLAEASYEQYF.

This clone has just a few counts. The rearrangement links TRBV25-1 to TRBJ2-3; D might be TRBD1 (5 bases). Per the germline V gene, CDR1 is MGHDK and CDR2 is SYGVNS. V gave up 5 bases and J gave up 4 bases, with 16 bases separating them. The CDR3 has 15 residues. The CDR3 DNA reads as TGTGCCAGCAGTAACACGCGACAGTCCCCAGATACGCAGTATTTT. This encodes CASSNTRQSPDTQYF.

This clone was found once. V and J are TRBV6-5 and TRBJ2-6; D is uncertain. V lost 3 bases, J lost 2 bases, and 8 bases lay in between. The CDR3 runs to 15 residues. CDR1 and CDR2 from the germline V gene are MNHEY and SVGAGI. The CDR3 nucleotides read TGTGCCAGCAGTTATAGGCGTACTGGGGCCAACGTCCTGACTTTC. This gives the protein CASSYRRTGANVLTF.

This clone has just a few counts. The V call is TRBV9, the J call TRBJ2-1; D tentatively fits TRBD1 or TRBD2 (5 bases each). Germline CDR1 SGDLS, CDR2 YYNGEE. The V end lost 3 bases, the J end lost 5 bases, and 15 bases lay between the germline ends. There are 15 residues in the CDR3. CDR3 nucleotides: TGTGCCAGCAGCGATCCTTCTCGAGGGGACAATGAGCAGTTCTTC. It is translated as CASSDPSRGDNEQFF.

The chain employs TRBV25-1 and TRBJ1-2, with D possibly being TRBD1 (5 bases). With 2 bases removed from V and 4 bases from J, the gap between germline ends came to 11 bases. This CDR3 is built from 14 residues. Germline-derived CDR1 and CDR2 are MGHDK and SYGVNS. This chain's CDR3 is CASSERGTVYGYTF. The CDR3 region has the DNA TGTGCCAGCAGTGAACGTGGGACGGTCTATGGCTACACCTTC.

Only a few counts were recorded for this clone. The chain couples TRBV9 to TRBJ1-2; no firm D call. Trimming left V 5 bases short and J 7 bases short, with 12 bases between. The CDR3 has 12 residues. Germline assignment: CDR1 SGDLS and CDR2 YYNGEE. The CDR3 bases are TGTGCCAGCAGGTATGCGTCGTCTGGCTACACCTTC. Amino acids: CASRYASSGYTF.

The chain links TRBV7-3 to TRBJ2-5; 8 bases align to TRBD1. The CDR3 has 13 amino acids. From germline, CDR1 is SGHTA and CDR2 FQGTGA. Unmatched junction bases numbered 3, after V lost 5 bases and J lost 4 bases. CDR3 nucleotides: TGTGCCAGCAGCCAGGGGGCCCTAGAGACCCAGTACTTC. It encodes CASSQGALETQYF.

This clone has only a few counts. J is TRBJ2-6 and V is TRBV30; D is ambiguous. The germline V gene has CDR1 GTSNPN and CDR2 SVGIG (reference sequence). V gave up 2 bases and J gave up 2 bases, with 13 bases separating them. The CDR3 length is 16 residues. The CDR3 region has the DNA TGTGCCTGGAGTCGAGAGAAGCTCCCTGGGGCCAACGTCCTGACTTTC. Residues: CAWSREKLPGANVLTF.

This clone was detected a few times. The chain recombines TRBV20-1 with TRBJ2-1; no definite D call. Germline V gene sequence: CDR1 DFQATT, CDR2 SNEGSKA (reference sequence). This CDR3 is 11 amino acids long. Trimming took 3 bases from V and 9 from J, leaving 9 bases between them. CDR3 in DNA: TGCAGTGCTAGGTGGTCGCGTGAGCAGTTCTTC. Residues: CSARWSREQFF.

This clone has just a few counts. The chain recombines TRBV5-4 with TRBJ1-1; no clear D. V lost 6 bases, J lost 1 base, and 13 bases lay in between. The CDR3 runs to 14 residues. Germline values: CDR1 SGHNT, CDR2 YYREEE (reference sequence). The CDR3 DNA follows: TGTGCCAGCACCGCTGGGAAGACGAACACTGAAGCTTTCTTT. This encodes CASTAGKTNTEAFF.

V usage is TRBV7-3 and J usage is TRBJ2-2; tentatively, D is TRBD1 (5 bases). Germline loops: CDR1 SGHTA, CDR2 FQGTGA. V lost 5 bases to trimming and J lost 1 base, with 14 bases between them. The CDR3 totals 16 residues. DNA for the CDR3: TGTGCCAGCAGCCTTCAGGGTAGGGGGAACACCGGGGAGCTGTTTTTT. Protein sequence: CASSLQGRGNTGELFF.

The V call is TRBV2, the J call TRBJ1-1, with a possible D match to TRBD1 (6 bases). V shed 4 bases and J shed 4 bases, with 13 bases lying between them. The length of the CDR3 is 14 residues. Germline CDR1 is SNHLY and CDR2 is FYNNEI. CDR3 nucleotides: TGTGCCAGCAGTGTCGAACAGGGTGGCACTGAAGCTTTCTTT. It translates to CASSVEQGGTEAFF.

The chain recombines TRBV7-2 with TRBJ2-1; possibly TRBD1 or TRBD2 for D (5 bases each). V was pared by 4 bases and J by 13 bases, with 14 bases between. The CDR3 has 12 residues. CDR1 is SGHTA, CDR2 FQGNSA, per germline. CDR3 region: CASSSADKTQFF. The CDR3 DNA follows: TGTGCCAGCAGCTCAGCGGACAAGACACAGTTCTTC.

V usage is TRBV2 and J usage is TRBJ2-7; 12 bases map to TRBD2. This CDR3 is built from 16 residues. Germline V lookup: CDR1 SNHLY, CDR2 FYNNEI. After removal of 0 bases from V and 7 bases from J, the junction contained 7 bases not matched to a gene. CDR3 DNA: TGTGCCAGCAGTGAAGCGCTACTAGCGGGAGGTCGGGAGCAGTACTTC. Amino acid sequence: CASSEALLAGGREQYF.

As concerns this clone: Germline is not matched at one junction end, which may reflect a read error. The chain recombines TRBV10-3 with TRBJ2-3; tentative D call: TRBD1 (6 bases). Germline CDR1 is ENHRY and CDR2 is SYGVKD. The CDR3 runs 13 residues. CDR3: CAINEGGTDTQYF. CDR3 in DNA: TGTGCCATCAATGAGGGGGGCACAGATACGCAGTATTTT.

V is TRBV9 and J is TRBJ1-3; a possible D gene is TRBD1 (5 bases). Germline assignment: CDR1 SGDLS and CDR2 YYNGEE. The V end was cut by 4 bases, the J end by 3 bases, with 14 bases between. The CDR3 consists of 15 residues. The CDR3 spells CASSPRGKNGNTIYF. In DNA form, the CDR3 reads TGTGCCAGCAGCCCCCGGGGGAAAAATGGAAACACCATATATTTT.

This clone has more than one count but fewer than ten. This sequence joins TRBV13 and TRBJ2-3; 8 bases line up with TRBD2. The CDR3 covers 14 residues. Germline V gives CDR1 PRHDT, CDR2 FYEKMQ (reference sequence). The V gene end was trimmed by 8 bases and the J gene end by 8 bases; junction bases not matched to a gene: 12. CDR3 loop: CASSRGTSSGTQYF. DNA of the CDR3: TGTGCCAGCTCGAGGGGGACTAGTTCCGGTACGCAGTATTTT. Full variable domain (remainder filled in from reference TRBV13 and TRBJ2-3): AAGVIQSPRHLIKEKRETATLKCYPIPRHDTVYWYQQGPGQDPQFLISFYEKMQSDKGSIPDRFSAQQFSDYHSELNMSSLELGDSALYFCASSRGTSSGTQYFGPGTRLTVL.

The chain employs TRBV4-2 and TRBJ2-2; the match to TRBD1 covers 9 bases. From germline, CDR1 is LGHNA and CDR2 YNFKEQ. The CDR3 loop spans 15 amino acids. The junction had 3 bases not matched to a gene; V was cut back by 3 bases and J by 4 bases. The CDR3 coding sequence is TGTGCCAGCAGCCATGACAGGGGGACCACCGGGGAGCTGTTTTTT. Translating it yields CASSHDRGTTGELFF.

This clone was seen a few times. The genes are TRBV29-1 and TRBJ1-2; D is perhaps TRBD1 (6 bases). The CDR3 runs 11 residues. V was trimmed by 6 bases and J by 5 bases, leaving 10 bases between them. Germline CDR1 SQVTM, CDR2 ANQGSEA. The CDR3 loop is CSVAGAYGYTF. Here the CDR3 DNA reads TGCAGCGTAGCAGGGGCGTATGGCTACACCTTC.

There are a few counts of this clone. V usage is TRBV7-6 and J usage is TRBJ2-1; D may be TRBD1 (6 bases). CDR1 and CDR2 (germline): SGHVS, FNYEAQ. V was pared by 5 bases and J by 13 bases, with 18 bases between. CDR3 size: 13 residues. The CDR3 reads CASSQGGTFHQFF. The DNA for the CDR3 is TGTGCCAGCAGCCAAGGGGGTACTTTTCACCAGTTCTTC.

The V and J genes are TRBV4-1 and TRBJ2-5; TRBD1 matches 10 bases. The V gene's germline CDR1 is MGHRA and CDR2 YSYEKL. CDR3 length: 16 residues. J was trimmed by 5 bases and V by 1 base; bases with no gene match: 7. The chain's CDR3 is CASSQGDRGSRETQYF. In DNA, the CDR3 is TGCGCCAGCAGCCAAGGGGACAGGGGCTCCAGGGAGACCCAGTACTTC.

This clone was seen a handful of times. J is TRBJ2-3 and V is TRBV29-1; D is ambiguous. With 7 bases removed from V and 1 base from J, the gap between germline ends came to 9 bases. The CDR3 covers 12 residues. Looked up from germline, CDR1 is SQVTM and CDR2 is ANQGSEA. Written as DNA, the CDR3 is TGCAGCGGGACGGCTGGCACAGATACGCAGTATTTT. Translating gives CSGTAGTDTQYF.

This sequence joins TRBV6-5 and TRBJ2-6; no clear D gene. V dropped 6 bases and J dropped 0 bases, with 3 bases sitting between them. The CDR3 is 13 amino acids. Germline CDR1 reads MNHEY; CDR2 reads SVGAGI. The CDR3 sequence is CASRVSGANVLTF. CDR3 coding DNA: TGTGCCAGCAGGGTCTCTGGGGCCAACGTCCTGACTTTC.

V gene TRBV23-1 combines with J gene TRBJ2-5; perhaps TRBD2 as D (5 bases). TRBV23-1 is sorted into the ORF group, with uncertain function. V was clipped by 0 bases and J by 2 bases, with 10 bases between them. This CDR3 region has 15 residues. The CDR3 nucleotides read TGCGCCAGCAGTCAATCCGGACTGGGACAAGAGACCCAGTACTTC. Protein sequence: CASSQSGLGQETQYF.